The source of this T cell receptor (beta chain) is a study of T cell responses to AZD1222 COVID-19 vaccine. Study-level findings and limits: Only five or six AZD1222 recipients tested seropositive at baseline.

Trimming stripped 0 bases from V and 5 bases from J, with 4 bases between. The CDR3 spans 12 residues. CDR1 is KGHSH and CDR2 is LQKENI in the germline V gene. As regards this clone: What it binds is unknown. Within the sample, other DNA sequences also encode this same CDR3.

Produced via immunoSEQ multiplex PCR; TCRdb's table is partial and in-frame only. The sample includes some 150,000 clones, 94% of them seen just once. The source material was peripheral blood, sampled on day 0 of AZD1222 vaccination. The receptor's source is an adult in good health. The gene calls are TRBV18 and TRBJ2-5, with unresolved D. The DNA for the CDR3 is TGTGCCAGCTCACCACCGGGGGAGACCCAGTACTTC. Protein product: CASSPPGETQYF.